This is a list of T cell receptor beta chains from one sample in a study of CD8 T cells in Susac syndrome. TCRdb analysed the immunoSEQ multiplex PCR reads with MiXCR anew, one entry per CDR3 protein. The profile shows roughly 140,000 distinct CDR3 sequences, more than 90% of them singletons. The specimen sequenced was CD4+ T cells from PBMCs. These receptors originate from a human donor with Susac syndrome. The CDR3 runs from the conserved cysteine through the conserved F or W. The D gene is left open where the match is weak. Only part of the rows carry a size: once, few, many, or a class if the clone is expanded.

J: TRBJ2-1; size: .; V: TRBV18; D: TRBD2; DNA: TGTGCCAGCTCACCCCTAGCGGGAGGCCACTCAAGCTCCTACAATGAGCAGTTCTTC; CDR3: CASSPLAGGHSSSYNEQFF
J: TRBJ1-2; size: .; V: TRBV4-1; D: .; DNA: TGCGCCAGCAGCCCTGGGGAGGGGTCAGCTAACTATGGCTACACCTTC; CDR3: CASSPGEGSANYGYTF
J: TRBJ1-1; size: .; V: TRBV13; D: TRBD1; DNA: TGTGCCAGCAGCACCCCCGGGACAGGGATGAACACTGAAGCTTTCTTT; CDR3: CASSTPGTGMNTEAFF
J: TRBJ2-2; size: .; V: TRBV15; D: TRBD2; DNA: TGTGCCACCAGCAGAGAGAAGACTAGCGGGAGAACCGGGGAGCTGTTTTTT; CDR3: CATSREKTSGRTGELFF
J: TRBJ1-1; size: .; V: TRBV25-1; D: TRBD1; DNA: TGTGCCAGCATCCCCGGGACAGGGGGGGCGGCTTTCTTT; CDR3: CASIPGTGGAAFF
J: TRBJ1-1; size: .; V: TRBV20-1; D: .; DNA: TGCAGTGCTAGGGCAGGGAGTTTAGAAGCTTTCTTT; CDR3: CSARAGSLEAFF
J: TRBJ2-1; size: .; V: TRBV20-1; D: TRBD2; DNA: TGCAGTGGAATAGCGGGGTCTCGGCACAATGAGCAGTTCTTC; CDR3: CSGIAGSRHNEQFF
J: TRBJ1-4; size: .; V: TRBV29-1; D: .; DNA: TGCAGCGTTGAACGGGGGGGGACGGGAAAACTGTTTTTT; CDR3: CSVERGGTGKLFF
J: TRBJ2-1; size: .; V: TRBV24-1; D: .; DNA: TGTGCCACCCAGAGTCGCAATGAGCAGTTCTTC; CDR3: CATQSRNEQFF
J: TRBJ2-3; size: once; V: TRBV29-1; D: TRBD2; DNA: TGCAGCGGCCTAAAGCAGACTAGCAGAGATACGCAGTATTTT; CDR3: CSGLKQTSRDTQYF
J: TRBJ1-3; size: .; V: TRBV12-3/TRBV12-4; D: .; DNA: TGTGCCAGCAGTCCCCGACAGGTTGAGCCTGGAAACACCATATATTTT; CDR3: CASSPRQVEPGNTIYF
J: TRBJ1-2; size: .; V: TRBV12-3/TRBV12-4; D: .; DNA: TGTGCCAGCAGCTCAACCCTTCAGGGGCAGCATGGCTACACCTTC; CDR3: CASSSTLQGQHGYTF
J: TRBJ2-7; size: .; V: TRBV7-2; D: .; DNA: TGTGCCAGCAGCTTACCAGTGAATACCTACGAGCAGTACTTC; CDR3: CASSLPVNTYEQYF
J: TRBJ2-5; size: .; V: TRBV25-1; D: .; DNA: TGTGCCAGCTGGGGGATTCAGGAGACCCAGTACTTC; CDR3: CASWGIQETQYF